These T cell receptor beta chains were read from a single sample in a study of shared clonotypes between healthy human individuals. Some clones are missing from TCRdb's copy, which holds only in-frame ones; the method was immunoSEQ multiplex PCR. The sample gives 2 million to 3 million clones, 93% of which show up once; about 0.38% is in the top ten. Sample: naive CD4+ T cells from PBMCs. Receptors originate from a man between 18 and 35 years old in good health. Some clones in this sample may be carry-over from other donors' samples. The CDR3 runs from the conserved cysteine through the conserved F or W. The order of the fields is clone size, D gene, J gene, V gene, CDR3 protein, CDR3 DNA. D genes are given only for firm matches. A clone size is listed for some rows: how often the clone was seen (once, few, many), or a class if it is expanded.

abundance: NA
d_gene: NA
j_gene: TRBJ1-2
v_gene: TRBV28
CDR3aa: CASSLRSYYGYTF
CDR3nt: TGTGCCAGCAGTTTACGCAGCTACTATGGCTACACCTTC

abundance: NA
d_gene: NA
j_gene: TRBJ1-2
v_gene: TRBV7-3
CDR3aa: CASSLTGYGYTF
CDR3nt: TGTGCCAGCAGCTTAACGGGGTATGGCTACACCTTC

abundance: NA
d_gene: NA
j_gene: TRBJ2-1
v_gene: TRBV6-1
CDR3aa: CASRPPLSYNEQFF
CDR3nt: TGTGCCAGCCGTCCCCCTCTATCCTACAATGAGCAGTTCTTC

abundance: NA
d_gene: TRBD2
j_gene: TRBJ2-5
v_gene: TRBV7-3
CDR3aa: CASSSTSGRYQETQYF
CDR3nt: TGTGCCAGCAGCTCAACTAGCGGGAGGTACCAAGAGACCCAGTACTTC

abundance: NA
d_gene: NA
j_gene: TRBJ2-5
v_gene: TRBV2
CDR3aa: CASSDGRGETQYF
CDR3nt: TGTGCCAGCAGTGATGGTCGCGGGGAGACCCAGTACTTC

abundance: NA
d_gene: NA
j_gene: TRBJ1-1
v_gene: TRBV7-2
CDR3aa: CASSPAGWEAFF
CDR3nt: TGTGCCAGCAGCCCAGCGGGGTGGGAAGCTTTCTTT

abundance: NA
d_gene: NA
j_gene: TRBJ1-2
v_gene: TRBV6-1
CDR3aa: CASSEASVGWGAGYGYTF
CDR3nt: TGTGCCAGCAGTGAAGCGAGTGTGGGATGGGGGGCAGGCTATGGCTACACCTTC

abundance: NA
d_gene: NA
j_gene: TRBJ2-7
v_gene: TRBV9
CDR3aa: CASSPSDRFTYEQYF
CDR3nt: TGTGCCAGCAGCCCATCGGACAGATTCACCTACGAGCAGTACTTC

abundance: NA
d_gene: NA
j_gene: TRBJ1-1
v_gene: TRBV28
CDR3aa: CASTGQLITEAFF
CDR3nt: TGTGCCAGCACCGGACAGTTAATCACTGAAGCTTTCTTT

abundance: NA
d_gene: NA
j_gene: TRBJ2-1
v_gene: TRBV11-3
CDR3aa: CASSPEGTSSYNEQFF
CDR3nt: TGTGCCAGCAGCCCAGAGGGGACCTCCTCCTACAATGAGCAGTTCTTC

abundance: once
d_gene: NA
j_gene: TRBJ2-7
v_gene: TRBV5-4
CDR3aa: CASSGGDSLSYEQYF
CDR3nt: TGTGCCAGCAGCGGCGGGGACAGCCTCTCCTACGAGCAGTACTTC

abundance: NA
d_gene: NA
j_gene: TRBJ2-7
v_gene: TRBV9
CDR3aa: CASSVGASLPYEQYF
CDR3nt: TGTGCCAGCAGCGTAGGGGCTAGCTTACCCTACGAGCAGTACTTC

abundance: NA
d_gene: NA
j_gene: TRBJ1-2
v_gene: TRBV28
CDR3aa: CASSLTGSHYGYTF
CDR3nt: TGTGCCAGCAGTTTGACCGGATCGCACTATGGCTACACCTTC

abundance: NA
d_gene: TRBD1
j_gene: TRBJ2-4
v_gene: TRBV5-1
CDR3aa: CASRGTAAKNIQYF
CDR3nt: TGCGCCAGCAGGGGGACAGCAGCCAAAAACATTCAGTACTTC

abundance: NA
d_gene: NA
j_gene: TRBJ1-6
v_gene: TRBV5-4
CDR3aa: CASSFGLGGNSPLHF
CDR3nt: TGTGCCAGCAGCTTTGGGCTGGGTGGGAATTCACCCCTCCACTTT

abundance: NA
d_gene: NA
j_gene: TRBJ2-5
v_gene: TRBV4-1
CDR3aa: CASSQVDSARTQYF
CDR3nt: TGCGCCAGCAGCCAAGTAGACAGCGCCAGGACCCAGTACTTC

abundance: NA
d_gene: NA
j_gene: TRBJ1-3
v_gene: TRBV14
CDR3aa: CASSPDLSGNTIYF
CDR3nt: TGTGCCAGCAGCCCGGACTTATCGGGAAACACCATATATTTT